This TCR beta chain is from a study of blood T cells in healthy people across ages. Across the study: Template switching caught about one barcoded beta molecule for each two T cells. Study-level results: Long-lived donors exceeded aged donors in naive CD4+ cells and diversity. TCR beta diversity per million T cells fell roughly linearly with age. Using unsorted PBMCs precluded a conclusive naive versus antigen-experienced comparison.

Sample-barcoded 5' priming and a J-beta primer mix drove a second PCR of about 6 to 12 cycles. A single record per CDR3 protein comes from TCRdb applying MiXCR to the 5' RACE reads. The table lists 1.5 million to 2 million distinct CDR3 sequences, 49% of them singletons, with approximately 2.1% in the top ten. Concerning this clonotype itself: Its matching antigen is unknown.

The V and J ends lost 4 bases and 3 bases respectively, with 8 bases between them. CDR1 SGHTA and CDR2 FQGNSA come from the germline V gene. The CDR3 has 13 amino acids. This TCR came from a woman in her 40s in good health. Sequenced material: blood. The chain is built from TRBV7-2 and TRBJ2-3; D is uncertain. The CDR3 nucleotides are TGTGCCAGCAGCTATGACTTGACAGATACGCAGTATTTT. Amino acid sequence: CASSYDLTDTQYF.